The T cell receptor (beta chain) described here comes from a study of regulatory T cells in long-lasting Graves disease. The time point was: newly diagnosed GD, antithyroid drugs for less than 3 months. The TCR library was prepared using RNA isolated from PBMCs. The patients were drawn from one endocrinology department in Xi'an, China. CDR3 length: 16 residues. The V and J ends lost 1 base and 5 bases respectively, with 17 bases between them. Germline V gives CDR1 DFQATT, CDR2 SNEGSKA (reference sequence). The TCR beta library used iRepertoire HTBI primers with Arm-PCR amplification of CDR3. TCRdb re-called the multiplex PCR reads with MiXCR, one entry per CDR3 protein. Of under 250,000 distinct CDR3 sequences in the sample, 15% to 20% were seen once. This sample also appeared in a second study, on T cells in Graves' hyperthyroidism and ophthalmopathy. That work adds: Before onset, by a median of about seven months, the model predicted ophthalmopathy.

This rearrangement joins TRBV20-1 to TRBJ2-2, with D perhaps assigned TRBD1 or TRBD2 (6 bases each). This sample comprised peripheral blood mononuclear cells (PBMCs), obtained at new diagnosis, from a patient treated with antithyroid drugs. The source of this sequence is a woman aged 25 to 45 with Graves disease. The DNA for the CDR3 is TGCAGTGCTAGAGGAGATCGAAGGGGGGAGACCGGGGAGCTGTTTTTT. It codes for CSARGDRRGETGELFF.